This note documents a single T cell receptor beta chain sequence. Its cognate antigen is unknown. Primers: 60 Vbeta forward and 13 Jbeta reverse. TCRdb's copy holds only in-frame clones and misses some; the assay was immunoSEQ multiplex PCR. In the table there are fewer than 150,000 clones, around 80% of which are singletons. This sample was taken from a study of cytomegalovirus exposure and HLA in healthy donors. Overall study context: In an early release, HLA-typed donors contributed about 79 million unique TCR sequences. Points from the study as a whole: The productive fraction for most TCR beta V segments was about 87% or about 30% in an earlier analysis.

The CDR3 length is 11 residues. The V gene's germline CDR1 is SEHNR and CDR2 FQNEAQ (reference sequence). Input material: PBMCs. The V gene is TRBV7-9, the J gene TRBJ1-4, with a possible D match to TRBD1 (5 bases). This TCR was sampled from a female donor in good health and CMV-seropositive. This CDR3 is CVLRAGEKLFF. Written as DNA, the CDR3 is TGTGTACTCAGGGCCGGGGAAAAACTGTTTTTT. Looking up the rest from reference TRBV7-9 and TRBJ1-4 gives the full variable domain: DTGVSQNPRHKITKRGQNVTFRCDPISEHNRLYWYRQTLGQGPEFLTYFQNEAQLEKSRLLSDRFSAERPKGSFSTLEIQRTEQGDSAMYLCVLRAGEKLFFGSGTQLSVL.